The T cell receptor (beta chain) described here comes from a study of blood T cell repertoires in COVID-19. Study background: PBMCs, B-cell-depleted T cells, or T cells provided the cDNA or gDNA that made up the material.

In the original analysis: Estimation of nucleated cell counts was performed using reference gene primer amplification. The data were produced by immunoSEQ multiplex PCR, yet TCRdb's version contains in-frame clones alone and is incomplete. The DNA gave D and trimming, while V, J and clone size come from that table. The sample consists of around 13,000 clones, around nine tenths of them appearing once. With 4 bases removed from V and 0 bases from J, the gap between germline ends came to 11 bases. Looked up from germline, CDR1 is SGHKS and CDR2 is YYEKEE (reference sequence). This CDR3 is 16 amino acids long.

The receptor comes from a man older than 75 with acute or convalescent COVID-19. The sample comprised peripheral blood. This chain uses TRBV5-5 with TRBJ2-6, with a weak D call TRBD1 (6 bases). The chain's CDR3 is CASSISTGSGANVLTF. CDR3 nucleotides: TGTGCCAGCAGCATATCGACAGGCTCTGGGGCCAACGTCCTGACTTTC.